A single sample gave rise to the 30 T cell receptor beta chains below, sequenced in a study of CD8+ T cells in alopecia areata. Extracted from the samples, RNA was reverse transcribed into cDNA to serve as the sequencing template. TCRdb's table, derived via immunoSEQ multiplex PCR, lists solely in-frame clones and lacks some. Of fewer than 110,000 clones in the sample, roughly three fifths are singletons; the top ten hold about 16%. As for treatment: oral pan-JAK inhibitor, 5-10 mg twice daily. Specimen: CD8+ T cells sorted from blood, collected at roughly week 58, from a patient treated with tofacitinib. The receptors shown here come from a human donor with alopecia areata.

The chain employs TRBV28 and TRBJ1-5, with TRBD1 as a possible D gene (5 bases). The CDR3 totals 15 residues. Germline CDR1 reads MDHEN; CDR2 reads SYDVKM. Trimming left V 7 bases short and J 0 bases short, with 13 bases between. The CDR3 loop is CASKGRVDSNQPQHF. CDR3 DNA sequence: TGTGCCAGCAAGGGCAGGGTAGATAGCAATCAGCCCCAGCATTTT.

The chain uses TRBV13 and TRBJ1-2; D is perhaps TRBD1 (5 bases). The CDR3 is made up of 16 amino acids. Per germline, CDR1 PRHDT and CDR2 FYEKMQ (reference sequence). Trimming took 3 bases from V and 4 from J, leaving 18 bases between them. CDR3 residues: CASSLGSGREVYGYTF. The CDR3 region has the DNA TGTGCCAGCAGCTTGGGGTCCGGCAGGGAGGTCTATGGCTACACCTTC.

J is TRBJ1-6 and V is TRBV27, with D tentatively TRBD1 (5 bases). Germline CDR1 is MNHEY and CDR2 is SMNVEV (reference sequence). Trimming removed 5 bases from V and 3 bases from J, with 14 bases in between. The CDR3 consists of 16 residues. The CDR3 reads CASSPGTGGYNSPLHF. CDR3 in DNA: TGTGCCAGCAGTCCCGGGACGGGAGGCTATAATTCACCCCTCCACTTT.

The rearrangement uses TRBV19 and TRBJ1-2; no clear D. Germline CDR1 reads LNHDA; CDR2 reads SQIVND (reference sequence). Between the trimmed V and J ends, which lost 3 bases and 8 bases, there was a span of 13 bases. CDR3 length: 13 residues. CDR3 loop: CASSIGKNNGYTF. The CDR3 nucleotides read TGTGCCAGTAGTATCGGGAAAAACAACGGCTACACCTTC. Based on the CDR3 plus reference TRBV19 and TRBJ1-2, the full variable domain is DGGITQSPKYLFRKEGQNVTLSCEQNLNHDAMYWYRQDPGQGLRLIYYSQIVNDFQKGDIAEGYSVSREKKESFPLTVTSAQKNPTAFYLCASSIGKNNGYTFGSGTRLTVV.

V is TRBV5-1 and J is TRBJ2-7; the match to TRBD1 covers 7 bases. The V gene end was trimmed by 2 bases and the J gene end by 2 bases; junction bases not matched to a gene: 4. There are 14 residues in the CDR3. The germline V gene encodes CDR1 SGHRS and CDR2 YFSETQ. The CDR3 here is CASSFRTGPYEQYF. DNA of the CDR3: TGCGCCAGCAGCTTTAGGACAGGACCCTACGAGCAGTACTTC. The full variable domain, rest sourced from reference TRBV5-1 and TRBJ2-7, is KAGVTQTPRYLIKTRGQQVTLSCSPISGHRSVSWYQQTPGQGLQFLFEYFSETQRNKGNFPGRFSGRQFSNSRSEMNVSTLELGDSALYLCASSFRTGPYEQYFGPGTRLTVT.

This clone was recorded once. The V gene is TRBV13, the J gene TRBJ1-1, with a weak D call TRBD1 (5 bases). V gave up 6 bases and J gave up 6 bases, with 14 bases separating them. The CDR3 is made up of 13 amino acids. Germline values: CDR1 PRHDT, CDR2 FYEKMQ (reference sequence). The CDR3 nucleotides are TGTGCCAGCAGTGGGGGGAGGGCCCCTGAAGCTTTCTTT. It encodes CASSGGRAPEAFF.

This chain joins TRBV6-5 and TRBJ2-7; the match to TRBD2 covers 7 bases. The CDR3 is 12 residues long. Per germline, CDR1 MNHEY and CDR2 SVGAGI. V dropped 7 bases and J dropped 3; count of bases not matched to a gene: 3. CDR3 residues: CASTGGVYEQYF. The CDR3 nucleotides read TGTGCCAGCACTGGGGGGGTCTACGAGCAGTACTTC.

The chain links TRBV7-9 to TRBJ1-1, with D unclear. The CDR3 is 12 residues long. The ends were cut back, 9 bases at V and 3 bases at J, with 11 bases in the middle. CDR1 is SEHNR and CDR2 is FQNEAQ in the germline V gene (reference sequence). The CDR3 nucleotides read TGTGCCAGTTTCCATTGGGACACTGAAGCTTTCTTT. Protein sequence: CASFHWDTEAFF. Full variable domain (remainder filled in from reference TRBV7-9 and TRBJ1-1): DTGVSQNPRHKITKRGQNVTFRCDPISEHNRLYWYRQTLGQGPEFLTYFQNEAQLEKSRLLSDRFSAERPKGSFSTLEIQRTEQGDSAMYLCASFHWDTEAFFGQGTRLTVV.

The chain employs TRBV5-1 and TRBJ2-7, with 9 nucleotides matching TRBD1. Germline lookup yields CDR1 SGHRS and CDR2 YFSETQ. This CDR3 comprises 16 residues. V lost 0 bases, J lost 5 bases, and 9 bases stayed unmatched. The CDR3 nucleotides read TGCGCCAGCAGCTTGGCTGTCACGGGACAGGGTGACGAGCAGTACTTC. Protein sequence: CASSLAVTGQGDEQYF.

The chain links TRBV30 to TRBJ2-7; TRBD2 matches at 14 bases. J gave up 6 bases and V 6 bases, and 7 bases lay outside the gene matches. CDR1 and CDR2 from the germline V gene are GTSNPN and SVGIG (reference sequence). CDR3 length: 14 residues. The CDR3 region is CACPRLAGGREQYF. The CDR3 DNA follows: TGTGCCTGCCCCCGACTAGCGGGGGGGCGCGAGCAGTACTTC.

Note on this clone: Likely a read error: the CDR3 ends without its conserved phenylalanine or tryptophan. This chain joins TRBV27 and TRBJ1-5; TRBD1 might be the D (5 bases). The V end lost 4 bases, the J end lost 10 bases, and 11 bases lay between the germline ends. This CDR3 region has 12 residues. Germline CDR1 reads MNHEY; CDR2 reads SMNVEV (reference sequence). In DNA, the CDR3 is TGTGCCAGCAGTTCGGGGGGTATACCCCAGCATCTT. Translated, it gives CASSSGGIPQHL.

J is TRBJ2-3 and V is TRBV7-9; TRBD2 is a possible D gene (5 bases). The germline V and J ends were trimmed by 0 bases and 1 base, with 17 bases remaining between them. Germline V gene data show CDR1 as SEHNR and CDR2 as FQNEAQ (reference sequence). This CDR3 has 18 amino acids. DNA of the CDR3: TGTGCCAGCAGCTTAGCTACGCGCGGGCCCCCCGGCACAGATACGCAGTATTTT. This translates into CASSLATRGPPGTDTQYF.

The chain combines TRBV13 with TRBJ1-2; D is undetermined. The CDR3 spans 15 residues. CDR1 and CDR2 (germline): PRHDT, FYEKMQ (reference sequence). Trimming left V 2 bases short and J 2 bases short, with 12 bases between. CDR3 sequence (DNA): TGTGCCAGCAGCTTAATTACCGGAAACAACTATGGCTACACCTTC. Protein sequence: CASSLITGNNYGYTF.

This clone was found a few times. For the CDR3, the DNA is TGTGCCAGCAGCTTAAGCAGTGTCTATAATTCACCCCTCCACTTT. Translating gives CASSLSSVYNSPLHF. V gene TRBV7-9 combines with J gene TRBJ1-6; no clear D. CDR3 length equals 15 residues. In germline, CDR1 is SEHNR, CDR2 FQNEAQ (reference sequence). V lost 2 bases, J lost 3 bases, and 8 bases lay in between.

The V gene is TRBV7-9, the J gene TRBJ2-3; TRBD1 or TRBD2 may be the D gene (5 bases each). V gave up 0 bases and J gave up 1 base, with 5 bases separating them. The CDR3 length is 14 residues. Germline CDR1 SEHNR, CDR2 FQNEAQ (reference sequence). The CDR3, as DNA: TGTGCCAGCAGCTTAGCGGGGGGCACAGATACGCAGTATTTT. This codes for CASSLAGGTDTQYF.

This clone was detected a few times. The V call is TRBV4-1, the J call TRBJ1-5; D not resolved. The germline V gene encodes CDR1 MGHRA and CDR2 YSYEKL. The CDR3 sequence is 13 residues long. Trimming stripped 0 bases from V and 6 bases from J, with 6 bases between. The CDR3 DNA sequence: TGCGCCAGCAGCCAAGATGGTAGTCAGCCCCAGCATTTT. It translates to CASSQDGSQPQHF.

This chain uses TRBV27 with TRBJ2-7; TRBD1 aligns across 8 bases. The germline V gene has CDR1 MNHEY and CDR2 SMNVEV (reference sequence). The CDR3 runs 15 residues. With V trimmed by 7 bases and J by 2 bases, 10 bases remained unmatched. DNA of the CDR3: TGTGCCAGCACCCTAGGGGGGACAGGACCCTACGAGCAGTACTTC. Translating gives CASTLGGTGPYEQYF.

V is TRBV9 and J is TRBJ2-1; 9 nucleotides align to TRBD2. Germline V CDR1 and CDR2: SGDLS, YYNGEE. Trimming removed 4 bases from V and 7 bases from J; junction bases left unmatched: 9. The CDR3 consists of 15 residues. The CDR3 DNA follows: TGTGCCAGCAGCCCAGGCGGGGGGGCGAGTAATGAGCAGTTCTTC. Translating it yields CASSPGGGASNEQFF.

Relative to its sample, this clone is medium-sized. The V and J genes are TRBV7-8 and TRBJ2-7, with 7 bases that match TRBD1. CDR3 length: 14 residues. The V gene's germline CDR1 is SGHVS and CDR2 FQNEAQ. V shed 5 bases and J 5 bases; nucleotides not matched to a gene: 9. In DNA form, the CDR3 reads TGTGCCAGCAGCCGACAGGGTTCAGCACACGAGCAGTACTTC. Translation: CASSRQGSAHEQYF.

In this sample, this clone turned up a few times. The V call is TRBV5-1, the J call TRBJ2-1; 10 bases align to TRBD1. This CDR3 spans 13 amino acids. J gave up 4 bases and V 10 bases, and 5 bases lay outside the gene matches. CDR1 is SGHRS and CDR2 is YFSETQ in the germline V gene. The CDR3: CASWTGGYNEQFF. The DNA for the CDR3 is TGCGCCTCATGGACAGGGGGGTACAATGAGCAGTTCTTC.

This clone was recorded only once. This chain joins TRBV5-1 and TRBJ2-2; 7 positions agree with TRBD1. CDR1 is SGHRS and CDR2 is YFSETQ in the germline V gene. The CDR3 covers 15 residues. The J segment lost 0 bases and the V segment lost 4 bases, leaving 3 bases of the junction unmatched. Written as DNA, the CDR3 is TGCGCCAGCAGCGGGGACAGCCCGAACACCGGGGAGCTGTTTTTT. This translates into CASSGDSPNTGELFF.

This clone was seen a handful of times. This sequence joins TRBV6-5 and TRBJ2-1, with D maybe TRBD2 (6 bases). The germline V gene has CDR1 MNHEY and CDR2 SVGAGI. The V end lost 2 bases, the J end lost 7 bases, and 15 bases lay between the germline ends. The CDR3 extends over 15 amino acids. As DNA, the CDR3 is TGTGCCAGCAGTTACCTACTTGGACGGGGGAATGAGCAGTTCTTC. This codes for CASSYLLGRGNEQFF.

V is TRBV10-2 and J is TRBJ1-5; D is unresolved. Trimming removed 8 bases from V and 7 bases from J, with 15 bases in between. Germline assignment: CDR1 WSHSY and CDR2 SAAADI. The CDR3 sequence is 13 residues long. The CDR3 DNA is TGCGCCAGCGCTGCAGGTTCGAGCCAGCCCCAGCATTTT. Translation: CASAAGSSQPQHF.

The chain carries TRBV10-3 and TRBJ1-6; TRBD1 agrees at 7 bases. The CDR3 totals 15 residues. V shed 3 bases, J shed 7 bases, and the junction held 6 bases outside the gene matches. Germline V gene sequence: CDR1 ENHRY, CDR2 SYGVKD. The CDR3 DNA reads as TGTGCCATCAGTGATTGGACAGGCCAAAATTCACCCCTCCACTTT. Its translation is CAISDWTGQNSPLHF.

CDR3 in amino acids: CSVEWYGGGNTIYF. CDR3 sequence (DNA): TGCAGCGTTGAGTGGTACGGGGGCGGAAACACCATATATTTT. V is TRBV29-1 and J is TRBJ1-3, with a tentative D call TRBD1 (6 bases). Germline lookup yields CDR1 SQVTM and CDR2 ANQGSEA. The ends were cut back, 3 bases at V and 4 bases at J, with 13 bases in the middle. This CDR3 has 14 amino acids.

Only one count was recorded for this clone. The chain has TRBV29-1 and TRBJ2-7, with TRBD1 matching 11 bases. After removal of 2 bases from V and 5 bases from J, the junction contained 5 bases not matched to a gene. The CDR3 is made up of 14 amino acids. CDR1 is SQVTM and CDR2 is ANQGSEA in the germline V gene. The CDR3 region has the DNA TGCAGCGTTGAATGGAGGGACAGGGGGAACGAGCAGTACTTC. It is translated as CSVEWRDRGNEQYF.

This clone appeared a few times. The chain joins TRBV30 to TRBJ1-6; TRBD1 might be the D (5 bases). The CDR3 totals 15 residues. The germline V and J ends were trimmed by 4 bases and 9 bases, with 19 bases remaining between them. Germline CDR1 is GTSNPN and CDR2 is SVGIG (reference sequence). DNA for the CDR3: TGTGCCTGGAAGACAGCTACAAAATGTTGTTCACCCCTCCACTTT. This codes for CAWKTATKCCSPLHF. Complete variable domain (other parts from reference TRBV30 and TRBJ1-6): SQTIHQWPATLVQPVGSPLSLECTVEGTSNPNLYWYRQAAGRGLQLLFYSVGIGQISSEVPQNLSASRPQDRQFILSSKKLLLSDSGFYLCAWKTATKCCSPLHFGNGTRLTVT.

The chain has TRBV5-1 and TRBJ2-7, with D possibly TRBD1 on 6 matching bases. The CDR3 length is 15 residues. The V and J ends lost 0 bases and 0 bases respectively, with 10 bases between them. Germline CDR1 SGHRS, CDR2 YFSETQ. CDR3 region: CASSLARQASYEQYF. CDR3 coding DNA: TGCGCCAGCAGCTTGGCCCGACAGGCCTCCTACGAGCAGTACTTC.

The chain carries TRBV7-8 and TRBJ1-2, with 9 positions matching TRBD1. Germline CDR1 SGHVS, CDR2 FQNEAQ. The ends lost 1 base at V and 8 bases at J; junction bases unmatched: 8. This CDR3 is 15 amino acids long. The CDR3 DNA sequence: TGTGCCAGCAGCTTAGACCCCGGGACAGGGAAGGGCTACACCTTC. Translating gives CASSLDPGTGKGYTF. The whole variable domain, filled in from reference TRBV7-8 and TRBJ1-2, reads GAGVSQSPRYKVAKRGQDVALRCDPISGHVSLFWYQQALGQGPEFLTYFQNEAQLDKSGLPSDRFFAERPEGSVSTLKIQRTQQEDSAVYLCASSLDPGTGKGYTFGSGTRLTVV.

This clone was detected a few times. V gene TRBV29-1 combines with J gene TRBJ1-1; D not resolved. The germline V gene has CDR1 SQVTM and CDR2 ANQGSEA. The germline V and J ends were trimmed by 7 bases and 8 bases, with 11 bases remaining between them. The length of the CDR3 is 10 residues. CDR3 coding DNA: TGCAGCGCTAGTCGAGGCGAAGCTTTCTTT. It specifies CSASRGEAFF.